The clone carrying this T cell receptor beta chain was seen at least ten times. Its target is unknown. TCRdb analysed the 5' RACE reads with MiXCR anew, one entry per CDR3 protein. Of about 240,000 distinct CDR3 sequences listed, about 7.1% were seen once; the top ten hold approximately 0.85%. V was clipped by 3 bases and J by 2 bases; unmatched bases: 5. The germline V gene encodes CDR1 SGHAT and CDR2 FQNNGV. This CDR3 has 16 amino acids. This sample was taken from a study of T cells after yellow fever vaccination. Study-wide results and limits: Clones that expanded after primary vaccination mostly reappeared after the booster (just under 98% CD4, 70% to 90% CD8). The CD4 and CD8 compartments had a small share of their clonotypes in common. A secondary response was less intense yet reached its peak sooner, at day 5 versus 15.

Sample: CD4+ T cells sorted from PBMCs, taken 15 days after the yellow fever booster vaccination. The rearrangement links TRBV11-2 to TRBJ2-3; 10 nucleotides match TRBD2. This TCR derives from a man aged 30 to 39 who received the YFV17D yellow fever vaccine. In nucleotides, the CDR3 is TGTGCCAGCAGCTTTACTAGCGGGGATATCACAGATACGCAGTATTTT. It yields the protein CASSFTSGDITDTQYF.